This T cell receptor (beta chain) was captured in a study of blood T cell repertoires in COVID-19. Participant-reported clinical history was the basis for cohort assignment. The V gene's germline CDR1 is SQVTM and CDR2 ANQGSEA. This CDR3 is built from 15 residues. Trimming stripped 7 bases from V and 0 bases from J, with 16 bases between. Produced via immunoSEQ multiplex PCR; TCRdb's table is partial and in-frame only. Among some 260,000 clones listed, under 90% were seen once. The V call is TRBV29-1, the J call TRBJ1-5; D is perhaps TRBD1 (6 bases). Sequenced: PBMCs or T cells enriched from blood (not recorded which). This sequence was found in a man aged 25-45 years with acute COVID-19. CDR3 DNA sequence: TGCAGCGCTACCACAGGGATAAGTAGCAATCAGCCCCAGCATTTT. Protein: CSATTGISSNQPQHF.